The clone carrying this T cell receptor beta chain has at least ten counts. The antigen is undetermined. This sample was taken from a study of T-cell reconstitution after alpha-beta-depleted transplantation in children. Study findings and constraints: Counts and diversity of T cells one year after transplant came mostly from newly produced T cells. Expanded graft clones, several hundred of them, were reportedly the source of alpha-beta T cells about two months after transplant.

The authors prepared the TCRbeta library with unique molecular identifiers. A single record per CDR3 protein comes from TCRdb applying MiXCR to the PCR reads. The sample contains about 980,000 distinct CDR3 sequences, under 30% of which appear only once. CDR3 size: 14 residues. After removal of 4 bases from V and 3 bases from J, the junction contained 5 bases not matched to a gene. CDR1 and CDR2 from the germline V gene are SEHNR and FQNEAQ (reference sequence). The receptor comes from a boy in the first two years of life who had a stem cell transplant for SCID, so the T cells may come from the graft donor. This chain connects TRBV7-9 to TRBJ1-1, with 7 bases aligning to TRBD1. Here the sequenced sample was PBMCs, mostly from graft donor cells, taken 360 days after TCRalphabeta/CD19-depleted stem cell transplant. The CDR3 loop is CASSSQGIDTEAFF. The CDR3 DNA reads as TGTGCCAGCAGCTCACAGGGGATAGACACTGAAGCTTTCTTT. The complete variable domain, with remaining parts taken from reference TRBV7-9 and TRBJ1-1, reads DTGVSQNPRHKITKRGQNVTFRCDPISEHNRLYWYRQTLGQGPEFLTYFQNEAQLEKSRLLSDRFSAERPKGSFSTLEIQRTEQGDSAMYLCASSSQGIDTEAFFGQGTRLTVV.